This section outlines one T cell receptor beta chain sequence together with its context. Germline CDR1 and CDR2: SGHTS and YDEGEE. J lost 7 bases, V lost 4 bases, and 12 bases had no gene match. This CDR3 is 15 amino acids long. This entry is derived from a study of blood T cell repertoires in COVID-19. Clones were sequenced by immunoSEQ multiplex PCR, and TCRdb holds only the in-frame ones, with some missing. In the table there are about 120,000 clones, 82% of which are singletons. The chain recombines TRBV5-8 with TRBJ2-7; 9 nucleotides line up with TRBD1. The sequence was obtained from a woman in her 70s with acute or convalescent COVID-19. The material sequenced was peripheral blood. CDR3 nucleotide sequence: TGTGCCAGCAGCGAGGGACAGGGTTCGTTTTCTGAGCAGTACTTC. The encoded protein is CASSEGQGSFSEQYF.